The T cell receptor beta chain under discussion was sequenced for a study of tumor-infiltrating lymphocytes in localized non-small cell lung cancer. Assay used: immunoSEQ multiplex PCR; TCRdb lists only in-frame clones, some missing. Among about 17,000 clones listed, over 75% were seen once. Whole-study findings and limits: TCRbeta sequencing showed higher T cell infiltration in tumors than uninvolved lung.

Trimming took 7 bases from V and 2 from J, leaving 11 bases between them. This CDR3 is 13 amino acids long. CDR1 and CDR2 (germline): LNHDA, SQIVND (reference sequence). This clone was counted only a few times. The antigen remains undetermined. The source of this sequence is a human donor with non-small cell lung cancer. This chain links TRBV19 with TRBJ2-5, with a tentative D call TRBD1 (6 bases). The sequencing input was uninvolved lung tissue not adjacent to the tumor. CDR3 coding DNA: TGTGCCAGTACCTCGACAGGACAAGAGACCCAGTACTTC. Translating gives CASTSTGQETQYF.